The subject of this entry is one T cell receptor (beta chain). The CDR3 is cut off 3 residues early in the read; its end comes from the germline J gene. This sample was taken from a study of T cells in women clearing cervical HPV infection. The repertoire was sequenced with immunoSEQ multiplex PCR; TCRdb's copy has only in-frame clones and lacks some. This repertoire includes around 30,000 clones. Unmatched junction bases numbered 2, after V lost 4 bases and J lost 2 bases. This CDR3 spans 15 amino acids. Germline assignment: CDR1 LNHDA and CDR2 SQIVND (reference sequence). V is TRBV19 and J is TRBJ2-2; TRBD2 matches at 9 bases. Sequenced material: blood buffy coat. The TCR sequence derives from a woman aged 18 to 75 with a cervical HPV16 infection that either progressed to CIN3+ or cleared (not recorded which). The sequenced part of the CDR3 DNA is TGTGCCAGTAGTAGCGGGGGGGTAAACACCGGGGAG. Amino acids: CASSSGGVNTGE. The whole CDR3 sequence reads CASSSGGVNTGELFF.